This record covers a single TCR beta chain. Its antigen is still unknown. These data are taken from a study of cytomegalovirus exposure and HLA in healthy donors. Findings and caveats of the study: Accurate prediction of most subjects' HLA-A and HLA-B alleles from TCR beta sequences was reported.

CDR1 SEHNR and CDR2 FQNEAQ come from the germline V gene (reference sequence). V was cut by 0 bases and J by 7 bases, with 10 bases left in between. The CDR3 runs 14 residues. PCR employed 60 Vbeta and 13 Jbeta primers. Sequenced by immunoSEQ multiplex PCR; TCRdb stores in-frame clones only, minus some. This sample contains 40,000 to 65,000 clones. The chain links TRBV7-9 to TRBJ2-1, with D possibly TRBD2 on 5 matching bases. This TCR was recovered from a man aged 40-55 years in good health and CMV-seropositive. The sample was PBMCs. The CDR3 loop reads CASSLAGLSNEQFF. The CDR3 nucleotides are TGTGCCAGCAGCTTAGCAGGACTTTCGAATGAGCAGTTCTTC.